The 26 T cell receptor beta chains below were found in one sample sequenced in a study of control samples from healthy donors and cancer patients. Sequencing used immunoSEQ multiplex PCR; TCRdb keeps in-frame clones, though not all of them. Of 51,000 or so clones listed, roughly 80% were seen once; the top ten hold about 9.4%. The sample consisted of blood. These receptors all come from a man between 65 and 85 years old in good health.

J is TRBJ2-5 and V is TRBV28, with TRBD2 matching over 8 bases. The trim removed 7 bases at V and 1 base at J, leaving 2 bases unmatched. The CDR3 is 13 residues long. Germline assignment: CDR1 MDHEN and CDR2 SYDVKM. The DNA of the CDR3 is TGTGCCAGCAAGACTAGCGCCCAAGAGACCCAGTACTTC. Protein sequence: CASKTSAQETQYF.

The gene calls are TRBV6-1 and TRBJ1-6, with no clear D. The CDR3 has 13 amino acids. Germline V gene data show CDR1 as MNHNS and CDR2 as SASEGT. V was cut by 3 bases and J by 2 bases, with 2 bases left in between. The CDR3 protein is CASSEPYNSPLHF. The CDR3, as DNA: TGTGCCAGCAGTGAGCCCTATAATTCACCCCTCCACTTT.

The chain is built from TRBV19 and TRBJ2-3; TRBD2 matches at 11 bases. The CDR3 runs 15 residues. The J segment lost 6 bases and the V segment lost 5 bases, leaving 7 bases of the junction unmatched. CDR1 is LNHDA, CDR2 SQIVND, per germline (reference sequence). The CDR3 spells CASSLLAGGGDTQYF. Here the CDR3 DNA reads TGTGCCAGTAGTCTCCTAGCGGGAGGTGGGGATACGCAGTATTTT. Filled out from reference TRBV19 and TRBJ2-3, the complete variable domain reads DGGITQSPKYLFRKEGQNVTLSCEQNLNHDAMYWYRQDPGQGLRLIYYSQIVNDFQKGDIAEGYSVSREKKESFPLTVTSAQKNPTAFYLCASSLLAGGGDTQYFGPGTRLTVL.

This chain connects TRBV11-2 to TRBJ2-3; D might be TRBD2 (7 bases). Germline loops: CDR1 SGHAT, CDR2 FQNNGV. CDR3 size: 17 residues. Between the trimmed V and J ends, which lost 2 bases and 1 base, there was a span of 16 bases. The CDR3 is CASSLRGASGRTDTQYF. The CDR3 DNA reads TGTGCCAGCAGCTTAAGGGGGGCTAGCGGACGCACAGATACGCAGTATTTT.

This chain connects TRBV6-5 to TRBJ2-2; 7 nucleotides match TRBD2. V shed 0 bases and J 3 bases; nucleotides not matched to a gene: 4. CDR3 size: 16 residues. Looked up from germline, CDR1 is MNHEY and CDR2 is SVGAGI. CDR3 residues: CASSYSGEGYTGELFF. For the CDR3, the DNA is TGTGCCAGCAGTTACTCGGGGGAGGGGTACACCGGGGAGCTGTTTTTT.

This clone was found once. V is TRBV7-2 and J is TRBJ2-7; 13 nucleotides agree with TRBD2. The V gene end was trimmed by 2 bases and the J gene end by 10 bases; junction bases not matched to a gene: 5. Germline CDR1 SGHTA, CDR2 FQGNSA. This CDR3 contains 14 residues. The CDR3 loop reads CASSLTLAGGPQYF. CDR3 coding DNA: TGTGCCAGCAGCTTAACACTAGCGGGGGGGCCCCAGTACTTC. Combining the CDR3 with reference TRBV7-2 and TRBJ2-7 gives the whole variable domain GAGVSQSPSNKVTEKGKDVELRCDPISGHTALYWYRQSLGQGLEFLIYFQGNSAPDKSGLPSDRFSAERTGGSVSTLTIQRTQQEDSAVYLCASSLTLAGGPQYFGPGTRLTVT.

This clone has more than one count but fewer than ten. The rearrangement joins TRBV12-3 or TRBV12-4 to TRBJ2-3; D unresolved. This CDR3 has 13 amino acids. V was shortened by 4 bases and J by 2 bases, with 7 bases between the two germline ends. The CDR3 sequence is CASSSSITDTQYF. The CDR3 DNA reads as TGTGCCAGCAGTTCGTCCATCACAGATACGCAGTATTTT.

V usage is TRBV3-1 (or the pseudogene TRBV3-2) and J usage is TRBJ1-1; D is unresolved. The CDR3 is made up of 17 amino acids. V lost 0 bases to trimming and J lost 6 bases, with 20 bases between them. Per the germline V gene, CDR1 is LGHDT and CDR2 is YNNKEL (reference sequence). The CDR3 DNA reads TGTGCCAGCAGCCAAGATCCGTACAGATTGGTACCTCCTGAAGCTTTCTTT. Translated, it gives CASSQDPYRLVPPEAFF.

This chain uses TRBV28 with TRBJ1-1, with D uncertain. Germline CDR1 reads MDHEN; CDR2 reads SYDVKM. There are 14 residues in the CDR3. V was pared by 6 bases and J by 4 bases, with 15 bases between. The CDR3 DNA is TGTGCCAGCAGAGGTTATCGGGAAAGCACTGAAGCTTTCTTT. Residues: CASRGYRESTEAFF.

The rearrangement uses TRBV5-5 and TRBJ2-4; D unresolved. Germline V gene sequence: CDR1 SGHKS, CDR2 YYEKEE (reference sequence). Trimming took 0 bases from V and 2 from J, leaving 3 bases between them. There are 13 residues in the CDR3. The CDR3, as DNA: TGTGCCAGCAGCTTGGACCCCAAAAACATTCAGTACTTC. Residues: CASSLDPKNIQYF.

The chain links TRBV5-1 to TRBJ1-1; D is perhaps TRBD1 (6 bases). This CDR3 has 14 amino acids. The germline gives CDR1 SGHRS, CDR2 YFSETQ. The V and J ends lost 5 bases and 2 bases respectively, with 13 bases between them. The CDR3 DNA follows: TGCGCCAGCAGTTTGACAGGCCTCAACACTGAAGCTTTCTTT. Amino acids: CASSLTGLNTEAFF.

V and J are TRBV7-2 and TRBJ2-3, with D tentatively TRBD2 (5 bases). Germline CDR1 is SGHTA and CDR2 is FQGNSA. The V end was cut by 2 bases, the J end by 1 base, with 13 bases between. The CDR3 spans 16 residues. The CDR3 nucleotides are TGTGCCAGCAGCTTATCTGACTATTGGGGCACAGATACGCAGTATTTT. Translating gives CASSLSDYWGTDTQYF.

The rearrangement uses TRBV18 and TRBJ2-5, with TRBD2 identical over 8 bases. The CDR3 has 15 residues. Trimming at V came to 2 bases and at J to 5 bases, leaving 7 bases not matched to a gene. Germline-derived CDR1 and CDR2 are KGHSH and LQKENI. The chain's CDR3 is CASSPSGRALETQYF. CDR3 DNA sequence: TGTGCCAGCTCACCATCCGGGAGGGCCCTCGAGACCCAGTACTTC.

The V call is TRBV18, the J call TRBJ2-1; 9 positions agree with TRBD2. The germline gives CDR1 KGHSH, CDR2 LQKENI. The ends lost 0 bases at V and 7 bases at J; junction bases unmatched: 7. This CDR3 spans 16 amino acids. The CDR3 DNA is TGTGCCAGCTCACCACCAAATCCTAGCGGGAATAATGAGCAGTTCTTC. It specifies CASSPPNPSGNNEQFF. The full variable domain, completed using reference TRBV18 and TRBJ2-1, is NAGVMQNPRHLVRRRGQEARLRCSPMKGHSHVYWYRQLPEEGLKFMVYLQKENIIDESGMPKERFSAEFPKEGPSILRIQQVVRGDSAAYFCASSPPNPSGNNEQFFGPGTRLTVL.

The chain links TRBV4-1 to TRBJ1-2; possible D gene TRBD1, 5 bases. This CDR3 is 16 amino acids long. The V gene's germline CDR1 is MGHRA and CDR2 YSYEKL. Trimming took 1 base from V and 2 from J, leaving 14 bases between them. CDR3 bases: TGCGCCAGCAGCCAAGTAGGCCAGGGTCGAAACTATGGCTACACCTTC. It is translated as CASSQVGQGRNYGYTF.

V gene TRBV19 combines with J gene TRBJ1-5, with TRBD1 matching over 8 bases. CDR3 size: 16 residues. Trimming at V came to 5 bases and at J to 6 bases, leaving 12 bases not matched to a gene. The germline V gene has CDR1 LNHDA and CDR2 SQIVND (reference sequence). The CDR3 region has the DNA TGTGCCAGTAGTCTCCACGGCGGACAGGGTGGTCAGCCCCAGCATTTT. Translating it yields CASSLHGGQGGQPQHF.

The V and J genes are TRBV19 and TRBJ2-7; maybe TRBD2 (6 bases). This CDR3 has 14 amino acids. Germline values: CDR1 LNHDA, CDR2 SQIVND (reference sequence). The germline V and J ends were trimmed by 5 bases and 6 bases, with 17 bases remaining between them. The CDR3 loop is CASSLSTGVTEQYF. CDR3 DNA: TGTGCCAGTAGTCTATCGACGGGGGTCACCGAGCAGTACTTC.

J is TRBJ2-3 and V is TRBV7-7; no firm D call. The V end lost 4 bases, the J end lost 3 bases, and 8 bases lay between the germline ends. The CDR3 consists of 13 residues. Per germline, CDR1 SSHAT and CDR2 FNYEAQ (reference sequence). For the CDR3, the DNA is TGTGCCAGCAGCTCCCCAGGAACAGATACGCAGTATTTT. This codes for CASSSPGTDTQYF.

The gene calls are TRBV5-1 and TRBJ2-3; 9 bases line up with TRBD2. Trimming took 4 bases from V and 0 from J; bases not matched to a gene: 9. The CDR3 covers 17 residues. The germline V gene has CDR1 SGHRS and CDR2 YFSETQ. CDR3 DNA sequence: TGCGCCAGCAGCCGGCGGTCCAGCGGGAGGAGCACAGATACGCAGTATTTT. Protein: CASSRRSSGRSTDTQYF.

V gene TRBV5-1 combines with J gene TRBJ2-5; D possibly corresponds to TRBD1 (5 bases). V was shortened by 5 bases and J by 2 bases, with 13 bases between the two germline ends. Germline lookup yields CDR1 SGHRS and CDR2 YFSETQ. The CDR3 has 14 amino acids. This CDR3 reads CASRAQVGQETQYF. In DNA form, the CDR3 reads TGCGCCAGCAGAGCACAGGTGGGACAAGAGACCCAGTACTTC.

The V and J genes are TRBV6-6 and TRBJ2-5; D unresolved. Deletions cut 5 bases from V and 5 bases from J, with 9 bases between. This CDR3 is 12 amino acids long. Germline V gene sequence: CDR1 MNHNY, CDR2 SVGAGI (reference sequence). Here the CDR3 DNA reads TGTGCCAGCAGTCCCGAAGGGGAGACCCAGTACTTC. It codes for CASSPEGETQYF.

This clone occurred a few times. In nucleotides, the CDR3 is TGCGCCAGCAGCCAAGAGGGACTAGCGGGGAGAGATACGCAGTATTTT. It encodes CASSQEGLAGRDTQYF. The chain has TRBV4-1 and TRBJ2-3, with TRBD2 identical over 13 bases. Trimming at V came to 0 bases and at J to 5 bases, leaving 2 bases not matched to a gene. From germline, CDR1 is MGHRA and CDR2 YSYEKL. The CDR3 has 16 residues.

The chain is built from TRBV7-9 and TRBJ2-4; 8 bases are shared with TRBD2. The CDR3 has 17 residues. Per the germline V gene, CDR1 is SEHNR and CDR2 is FQNEAQ (reference sequence). The trim removed 5 bases at V and 6 bases at J, leaving 15 bases unmatched. CDR3 sequence reads: CASSQTPGLVRGNIQYF. DNA of the CDR3: TGTGCCAGCAGCCAAACTCCGGGACTAGTAAGGGGAAACATTCAGTACTTC.

The CDR3 protein is CASSQVLAESRAPFSYEQYF. CDR3 DNA sequence: TGTGCCAGCAGCCAAGTTTTAGCCGAGTCCAGGGCCCCTTTCTCCTACGAGCAGTACTTC. The chain employs TRBV3-1 (or the pseudogene TRBV3-2) and TRBJ2-7, with a possible D match to TRBD1 (5 bases). CDR3 length equals 20 residues. CDR1 LGHDT and CDR2 YNNKEL come from the germline V gene (reference sequence). Between the trimmed V and J ends, which lost 1 base and 0 bases, there was a span of 25 bases.

The chain recombines TRBV2 with TRBJ2-7; D perhaps matches TRBD1 (6 bases). The CDR3 has 13 amino acids. The germline CDR1 and CDR2 sequences are SNHLY and FYNNEI. Trimming removed 5 bases from V and 2 bases from J, with 10 bases in between. The CDR3 DNA reads as TGTGCCAGCAGTATCAGGGGCCCCTACGAGCAGTACTTC. This sequence encodes CASSIRGPYEQYF.

The genes are TRBV5-5 and TRBJ2-5, with TRBD1 matching 10 bases. CDR3 length: 14 amino acids. Germline-derived CDR1 and CDR2 are SGHKS and YYEKEE (reference sequence). The trim removed 4 bases at V and 3 bases at J, leaving 3 bases unmatched. The CDR3 DNA sequence: TGTGCCAGCAGCCTGACAGGGGGCGAAGAGACCCAGTACTTC. It codes for CASSLTGGEETQYF.